The rows below give T cell receptor beta chains drawn from one sample of a study of cytomegalovirus exposure and HLA in healthy donors. Profiling relied on immunoSEQ multiplex PCR, and the TCRdb table lists in-frame clones only, not all of them. The sample comprises approximately 90,000 clones, 75% of which are singletons, and 2.2% rests with the top ten. Sequencing used PBMCs. These receptors all stem from a man aged 40-50 years in good health and CMV-seronegative. The CDR3 runs from the conserved cysteine through the conserved F or W.

V: TRBV7-8
CDR3: CASSLQGWGTEAFF

V: TRBV9
CDR3: CASSVERYSYEQYF

V: TRBV5-1
CDR3: CASQGTNTGELFF

V: TRBV4-1
CDR3: CASSQSGGAGGPTDTQYF

V: TRBV19
CDR3: CASSIAGLGYEQYF

V: TRBV6-1
CDR3: CASSEALVLAGGLTSYNEQFF

V: TRBV7-3
CDR3: CASSPAPGVNYGYTF

V: TRBV27
CDR3: CASSLGRRDTQYF

V: TRBV5-5
CDR3: CASSYPQGGGYTF

V: TRBV5-1
CDR3: CASSRETGSGTEAFF

V: TRBV6-1
CDR3: CASSEALPGVGPQHF

V: TRBV7-2
CDR3: CASSLKGTGGVGYTF

V: TRBV28
CDR3: CASSLSRANEQFF

V: TRBV5-1
CDR3: CASSFPPGGTGELFF

V: TRBV7-9
CDR3: CASSSGQGHGELFF

V: TRBV25-1
CDR3: CATWANEKLFF

V: TRBV27
CDR3: CASSRQGMNTEAFF

V: TRBV10-3
CDR3: CACGGSGNTIYF

V: TRBV7-9
CDR3: CSSSFPLDTQYF

V: TRBV7-2
CDR3: CASSLAVQTGELFF

V: TRBV7-8
CDR3: CASSLPGNTEAFF

V: TRBV6-5
CDR3: CASGRGPPNSPLHF

V: TRBV27
CDR3: CASRYLTGGQVEQFF

V: TRBV7-9
CDR3: CASSPGLLSMGYTF

V: TRBV6-6
CDR3: CASSQGPQNSPLHF

V: TRBV7-3
CDR3: CASSNRGDTEAFF

V: TRBV5-1
CDR3: CASSFLVAGGGEQFF

V: TRBV7-9
CDR3: CASRIDSYEQYF

V: TRBV18
CDR3: CASSPPGTGFTF

V: TRBV27
CDR3: CASSFAAREYAFF

V: TRBV6-5
CDR3: CASNFHRGRDAEAFF

V: TRBV30
CDR3: CAWITEKLFF

V: TRBV7-2
CDR3: CASMPPGLVNEQFF

V: TRBV25-1
CDR3: CASSEMGQGGWGTQYF

V: TRBV7-8
CDR3: CASTVQGARTDTQYF

V: TRBV28
CDR3: CASSFRELYYEQYF

V: TRBV7-3
CDR3: CASSLDAAYEQYF

V: TRBV29-1
CDR3: CSVGYTGGLTDTQYF

V: TRBV4-1
CDR3: CASSHLGMSQPQHF

V: TRBV28
CDR3: CASRPGLGEQYF

V: TRBV2
CDR3: CASQRLGYTF

V: TRBV28
CDR3: CASRLGGDTEAFF

V: TRBV10-1
CDR3: CASSRQGSTDTQYF

V: TRBV27
CDR3: CASSRNYGYTF

V: TRBV10-1
CDR3: CASQGQSYEQYF

V: TRBV6-5
CDR3: CASSPRGRYGYTF

V: TRBV5-1
CDR3: CASSLAGQGTGNTIYF

V: TRBV5-1
CDR3: CASSLSRVGVEKLFF

V: TRBV7-8
CDR3: CASSLVVANGYNEQFF

V: TRBV6-5
CDR3: CASSYSGTGGEKLFF

V: TRBV10-3
CDR3: CAISVRLAEYEQYF

V: TRBV6-1
CDR3: CASSEVFGYTF

V: TRBV11-3
CDR3: CASSTQGGGNTEAFF

V: TRBV5-1
CDR3: CASNPRGGRPTDTQYF

V: TRBV11-2
CDR3: CASSSKGNTEAFF

V: TRBV6-5
CDR3: CASSNLSGAEAFF

V: TRBV7-9
CDR3: CASSSGTGSYSEQYF

V: TRBV18
CDR3: CASSSTGYPRTLYNEQFF

V: TRBV13
CDR3: CASSSPAGGSSYNEQFF